This T cell receptor beta chain was recorded in a study of shared clonotypes between healthy human individuals (dated by TCRdb to 2019 to 2021). At the level of the whole study: A few men and two women, aged 18 to 49 years, made up the cohort. Between about 0.8 and 9 billion PBMCs per donor were obtained by leukapheresis. For each donor, CD4 naive and CD4 memory were each given three plates, CD8 naive was given two plates, and CD8 memory was given one plate. Blood TCR repertoires of about 5 healthy adults were deeply sequenced to estimate repertoire size and the extent of clonotype sharing between individuals. To increase sequencing depth and limit assay-specific biases, different laboratories used diverse techniques to prepare libraries and sequence TCR repertoires. What the work shows at the level of the full study, not this receptor alone: Rarefaction of sorted-subset datasets indicated incomplete sequencing despite the large sequencing depth. Sampling was restricted to blood, and TCR repertoires in tissue are likely to differ from TCR repertoires in blood. Because the study included a small number of donors, the genetic and exposure-history diversity represented was limited. Pairwise subsampling indicated that sequencing depth was expected to affect the degree of clonotype sharing among donors. Higher generation probabilities were observed for clonotypes shared by all four sorted-subset donors than for non-shared clonotypes. Across a few donors, 4.5% to 6.5% of naive CD4, approximately 3.5% of naive CD8, 2.3% of memory CD4, and 0.4% to 0.45% of memory CD8 clonotypes were shared. Larger estimated clonotype richness was generally found for naive subsets than for memory subsets.

CD8 naive samples were obtained by positive selection for CCR7 among CD45RO-negative cells, yielding a CD45RA+CCR7+ population from which TemRA cells were excluded. The donors were healthy, HIV-negative adults with no recently reported acute infections or vaccinations. All donors were Caucasian adults living in Nashville, Tennessee, USA. After blood collection by leukapheresis, PBMCs were isolated using Ficoll-Histopaque density gradient centrifugation and then cryopreserved in the vapor phase of liquid nitrogen. Purity and quantity of every magnetically sorted T cell population were checked by analytical flow cytometry. From each sorted fraction, genomic DNA was isolated and quantified by UV absorbance on a Nanodrop 2000c. Using the deep immunoSEQ assay, multiplex PCR amplified TCR CDR3 regions from genomic DNA. For each cell subset, the extracted genomic DNA was distributed evenly across all wells of several immunoSEQ 96-well plates, and each plate served as one replicate. For sorted subsets, each replicate PCR was loaded with 200 ng genomic DNA, equivalent to 25,000 to 35,000 T cell genomes. Purified libraries were quantified with a Qubit 3.0 fluorometer, sized on a Bioanalyzer 2100, and re-quantified with the KAPA Library Quantification kit. Each immunoSEQ 96-well plate was sequenced on its own single-read 150-cycle Illumina NextSeq 550 flow cell. The study's own analysis went as follows. Because only junctional sequences without quality scores were contained in the immunoSEQ output, filtering matching that applied to full-length reads could not be performed. To assign V/J genes and CDR3, sequences were annotated using PyIR, a Python wrapper for IgBLAST v1.9, with IMGT germline references. Reads with weak V/J assignments (E-value above 1e-6), missing CDR3, stop codons, out-of-frame junctions, or ambiguous translated residues were removed. V3J clonotypes were defined as sequences sharing an identical inferred V gene, J gene, and CDR3 amino acid sequence. Percentage overlap between repertoires was calculated by dividing the number of shared unique clonotypes by the size of the smaller repertoire. RTK rarefaction, the Chao1 estimator, and Recon v2.1 estimates of unobserved clonotypes were used to assess repertoire richness. Generation probabilities were computed with OLGA for all TCRbeta clonotypes obtained by the gDNA method from four donors. Imported from immuneACCESS, the table was reduced by TCRdb to in-frame sequences with V and J called. These copies leave out some clones; in studies compared against another copy, an unresolved V gene accounts for under half, and the cause of the remainder is not known. V and J calls and clone size are those listed in that table; D and trimming were worked out from the DNA. The sample contains around 1.9 million clones, 80% to 95% of them found a single time. The ten largest clonotypes hold under 2% of the sample.

The CDR3 runs 15 amino acids, cysteine and phenylalanine included. Left in the record is the CDR3 DNA by itself, 45 bases read in frame from the first base. V and J are truncated by 4 bases and 6 bases respectively, leaving an intervening sequence of 20 bases. CDR1 SGHRS and CDR2 YFSETQ are derived from the germline V gene. About this clone: The antigen it binds to is not known. Per-base qualities were not stored, and no clone one base away is much larger.

Recombination joined TRBV5-1 with TRBJ2-7; TRBD2 is a possible D gene, resting on 6 matching bases. Sequenced: naive CD8+ T cells from PBMCs. The cell subset or site label, read with the paper, signifies: CD45RA+CCR7+. This sequence originates from a man aged 18 to 30 in good health. Some clones in this sample may be carry-over from other donors' samples. Here the CDR3 is given as CASSPGRWAIGEQYF. The DNA sequence is TGCGCCAGCAGCCCGGGGAGGTGGGCTATCGGCGAGCAGTACTTC. The CDR3 plus the reference TRBV5-1 and TRBJ2-7 genes for the other parts give the full variable domain: KAGVTQTPRYLIKTRGQQVTLSCSPISGHRSVSWYQQTPGQGLQFLFEYFSETQRNKGNFPGRFSGRQFSNSRSEMNVSTLELGDSALYLCASSPGRWAIGEQYFGPGTRLTVT.